This T cell receptor (beta chain) was captured in a study of tumour-infiltrating T cells in Burkitt lymphoma. Germline values: CDR1 SGHRS, CDR2 YFSETQ. The CDR3 runs to 15 residues. Trimming cost V 3 bases and J 3 bases, with 14 bases left between them. The repertoire was sequenced with immunoSEQ multiplex PCR; TCRdb's copy has only in-frame clones and lacks some. The table has more than 5,500 clones, around a tenth seen once. The source material was tumor tissue. This rearrangement joins TRBV5-1 to TRBJ2-3; tentatively, D is TRBD2 (6 bases). This TCR came from a human donor with diffuse large B-cell lymphoma. The DNA for the CDR3 is TGCGCCAGCAGCTGGGGGGATGCGAAGACAGATACGCAGTATTTT. It translates to CASSWGDAKTDTQYF.